The 4 T cell receptor beta chains below were found in one sample sequenced in a study of early T cells in non-severe SARS-CoV-2 infection. Via MiXCR, TCRdb re-called the 5' RACE reads, giving one row per CDR3 protein. The data show roughly 50,000 distinct CDR3 sequences, around 8% seen once. The sequencing input was whole blood. Source of these receptors: an adult who was a healthcare worker with PCR-confirmed SARS-CoV-2 infection or an uninfected control (not recorded which).

This chain links TRBV25-1 with TRBJ1-5; 9 bases agree with TRBD1. Germline-derived CDR1 and CDR2 are MGHDK and SYGVNS. CDR3 length equals 13 residues. The V and J ends lost 8 bases and 7 bases, in that order; junction bases with no gene match: 6. The CDR3 region is CASQGQGTQPQHF. The CDR3 DNA reads as TGTGCCAGCCAAGGACAGGGGACCCAGCCCCAGCATTTT.

This clonotype was counted many times. V usage is TRBV18 and J usage is TRBJ2-4; 7 nucleotides match TRBD1. The V segment lost 6 bases and the J segment 5 bases; nucleotides outside the gene matches: 4. Germline values: CDR1 KGHSH, CDR2 LQKENI. This CDR3 is built from 13 residues. The CDR3 nucleotides read TGTGCCAGCTCGATCGGACAGGAAAACATTCAGTACTTC. Its protein is CASSIGQENIQYF. Filled out from reference TRBV18 and TRBJ2-4, the complete variable domain reads NAGVMQNPRHLVRRRGQEARLRCSPMKGHSHVYWYRQLPEEGLKFMVYLQKENIIDESGMPKERFSAEFPKEGPSILRIQQVVRGDSAAYFCASSIGQENIQYFGAGTRLSVL.

This sequence joins TRBV5-6 and TRBJ1-1, with a weak D call TRBD1 (5 bases). CDR1 and CDR2 (germline): SGHDT, YYEEEE. CDR3 length equals 13 residues. Trimming stripped 1 base from V and 9 bases from J, with 13 bases between. The CDR3 nucleotides are TGTGCCAGCAGCTTGACGTTGGGGGATCAAGCTTTCTTT. Encoded protein: CASSLTLGDQAFF.

This clonotype appeared a few times. The genes are TRBV10-3 and TRBJ2-3; 10 bases fit TRBD2. This CDR3 is built from 19 residues. Germline V gene lookup returns CDR1 ENHRY and CDR2 SYGVKD. J was trimmed by 2 bases and V by 7 bases; bases with no gene match: 18. CDR3 bases: TGTGCCATCAACAGTCGCAAGGGACTAGCGACCTTAAACACAGATACGCAGTATTTT. This encodes CAINSRKGLATLNTDTQYF.